This entry lists 25 T cell receptor beta chains sequenced from one sample in a study of blood T cell repertoires in COVID-19 (dated by TCRdb to between 2020 and 2021). The library relied on the immunoSEQ multiplex PCR assay. TCRdb took this table from immuneACCESS and kept in-frame rearrangements with V and J called. Such tables lack part of the clones; where checked against another copy, unresolved V genes explain under half of the gap, and the rest is unexplained. Across this sample there are around 120,000 clones, with about nine tenths seen only once. The ten most abundant clones make up less than 2% of the sample. Sequencing used peripheral blood. The receptor set was obtained from a human donor with active COVID-19. The donor label of this sample is uncertain.

There are a few counts of this clone. The rearrangement links TRBV7-9 to TRBJ2-5; D is possibly TRBD2 (6 bases). Per the germline V gene, CDR1 is SEHNR and CDR2 is FQNEAQ (reference sequence). V lost 0 bases, J lost 4 bases, and 9 bases lay in between. The CDR3 contains 14 residues. The CDR3 DNA reads as TGTGCCAGCAGCTTAGCGGCGGGGACAGAGACCCAGTACTTC. This translates into CASSLAAGTETQYF.

V and J are TRBV18 and TRBJ2-1, with 9 positions matching TRBD2. CDR3 length equals 18 residues. From germline, CDR1 is KGHSH and CDR2 LQKENI. V was clipped by 3 bases and J by 10 bases; unmatched bases: 19. CDR3 sequence: CASSPPRLAGAGTEEQFF. CDR3 DNA: TGTGCCAGCTCACCCCCGAGATTAGCGGGGGCAGGAACTGAGGAGCAGTTCTTC.

This chain's CDR3 is CASRAQGWETQYF. The CDR3 nucleotides read TGTGCCAGCAGGGCACAGGGGTGGGAGACCCAGTACTTC. The chain employs TRBV12-3 or TRBV12-4 and TRBJ2-5; 7 bases align to TRBD1. The length of the CDR3 is 13 residues. The trim removed 6 bases at V and 5 bases at J, leaving 6 bases unmatched.

The V and J genes are TRBV10-3 and TRBJ1-6; D gene ambiguous. V lost 6 bases and J 6 bases, leaving 9 bases between the germline ends. The CDR3 has 13 amino acids. Looked up from germline, CDR1 is ENHRY and CDR2 is SYGVKD. The CDR3 DNA reads as TGTGCCATCAGGGCAGTCGTTAATTCACCCCTCCACTTT. This codes for CAIRAVVNSPLHF.

The chain joins TRBV7-2 to TRBJ2-1; TRBD2 is a possible D gene (5 bases). Per germline, CDR1 SGHTA and CDR2 FQGNSA. The CDR3 length is 15 residues. The V end lost 2 bases, the J end lost 9 bases, and 17 bases lay between the germline ends. For the CDR3, the DNA is TGTGCCAGCAGCTTAAGAGGGAATACCAAAGGTGAGCAGTTCTTC. It is translated as CASSLRGNTKGEQFF.

This chain connects TRBV18 to TRBJ1-2, with TRBD1 matching over 9 bases. Unmatched junction bases numbered 9, after V lost 6 bases and J lost 4 bases. The CDR3 runs 15 residues. CDR1 is KGHSH, CDR2 LQKENI, per germline. Here the CDR3 DNA reads TGTGCCAGCTCGCAGTCTACAGGGGGCAGCTATGGCTACACCTTC. This gives the protein CASSQSTGGSYGYTF. The variable domain in full, completed from reference TRBV18 and TRBJ1-2, reads NAGVMQNPRHLVRRRGQEARLRCSPMKGHSHVYWYRQLPEEGLKFMVYLQKENIIDESGMPKERFSAEFPKEGPSILRIQQVVRGDSAAYFCASSQSTGGSYGYTFGSGTRLTVV.

The V and J genes are TRBV4-3 and TRBJ1-3; possibly TRBD1 for D (5 bases). Germline CDR1 and CDR2: LGHNA and YSLEER. V lost 0 bases to trimming and J lost 6 bases, with 9 bases between them. The CDR3 runs to 14 residues. DNA of the CDR3: TGCGCCAGCAGCCAAGATAGGGGCTTAAACACCATATATTTT. Translated: CASSQDRGLNTIYF.

Written as DNA, the CDR3 is TGTGCCAGCAGCCTCTTGACAGGGTCCTCCTACGAGCAGTACTTC. Translation gives CASSLLTGSSYEQYF. The chain joins TRBV7-6 to TRBJ2-7; 7 bases align to TRBD1. The V gene end was trimmed by 5 bases and the J gene end by 0 bases; junction bases not matched to a gene: 7. CDR3 length equals 15 residues. Per germline, CDR1 SGHVS and CDR2 FNYEAQ.

This chain connects TRBV6-6 to TRBJ1-5; tentative D call: TRBD1 (6 bases). V gave up 2 bases and J gave up 0 bases, with 11 bases separating them. The CDR3 spans 16 residues. Germline V gene data show CDR1 as MNHNY and CDR2 as SVGAGI (reference sequence). CDR3 DNA: TGTGCCAGCAGTTACCCACAGGGAAATAGCAATCAGCCCCAGCATTTT. Translated, it gives CASSYPQGNSNQPQHF.

Only a few counts were recorded for this clone. V gene TRBV27 combines with J gene TRBJ1-6; perhaps TRBD1 as D (5 bases). The V gene's germline CDR1 is MNHEY and CDR2 SMNVEV (reference sequence). With 2 bases removed from V and 11 bases from J, the gap between germline ends came to 13 bases. The CDR3 totals 14 residues. The CDR3 nucleotides are TGTGCCAGCAGTTTAGGACTCCCGGGGGCACCCCTCCACTTT. It specifies CASSLGLPGAPLHF.

The V gene is TRBV5-4, the J gene TRBJ2-1; D may be TRBD2 (7 bases). The CDR3 has 14 amino acids. Germline loops: CDR1 SGHNT, CDR2 YYREEE (reference sequence). Trimming took 0 bases from V and 10 from J, leaving 14 bases between them. The CDR3 here is CASSLAGGPREQFF. The CDR3 region has the DNA TGTGCCAGCAGCTTGGCGGGGGGCCCTCGGGAGCAGTTCTTC.

The rearrangement uses TRBV19 and TRBJ1-5, with 7 bases matching TRBD1. Germline V gene lookup returns CDR1 LNHDA and CDR2 SQIVND (reference sequence). The CDR3 sequence is 16 residues long. Germline trimming cut 5 bases from V and 6 bases from J; bases unmatched to any gene: 13. The CDR3 sequence: CASSPQGTNAGQPQHF. The CDR3 DNA is TGTGCCAGTAGTCCACAGGGGACCAACGCGGGTCAGCCCCAGCATTTT.

The genes are TRBV5-5 and TRBJ1-3, with D perhaps TRBD1 (6 bases). The V end was cut by 2 bases, the J end by 1 base, with 7 bases between. Germline V lookup: CDR1 SGHKS, CDR2 YYEKEE (reference sequence). The CDR3 sequence is 14 residues long. CDR3 DNA: TGTGCCAGCAGCTTCACAGGGTCTGGAAACACCATATATTTT. It yields the protein CASSFTGSGNTIYF. The full variable domain, completed using reference TRBV5-5 and TRBJ1-3, is DAGVTQSPTHLIKTRGQQVTLRCSPISGHKSVSWYQQVLGQGPQFIFQYYEKEERGRGNFPDRFSARQFPNYSSELNVNALLLGDSALYLCASSFTGSGNTIYFGEGSWLTVV.

This chain links TRBV2 with TRBJ1-5, with TRBD1 as a possible D gene (5 bases). V was trimmed by 6 bases and J by 1 base, leaving 13 bases between them. CDR1 SNHLY and CDR2 FYNNEI come from the germline V gene. This CDR3 comprises 15 residues. The CDR3 DNA reads TGTGCCAGCAGCGCCCTGGGACTGAGCAATCAGCCCCAGCATTTT. It is translated as CASSALGLSNQPQHF.

This chain links TRBV7-9 with TRBJ1-3; 11 bases match TRBD1. The CDR3 has 17 amino acids. CDR1 and CDR2 from the germline V gene are SEHNR and FQNEAQ (reference sequence). Unmatched junction bases numbered 12, after V lost 7 bases and J lost 4 bases. CDR3 residues: CASIGQGAKPTGNTIYF. DNA of the CDR3: TGTGCCAGCATAGGACAGGGGGCTAAACCTACCGGAAACACCATATATTTT.

In this sample, this clone turned up a few times. The V and J genes are TRBV10-1 and TRBJ2-7; 8 bases are a match to TRBD1. Germline V gene lookup returns CDR1 WNHNN and CDR2 SYGVQD (reference sequence). The J segment lost 7 bases and the V segment lost 9 bases, leaving 8 bases of the junction unmatched. The CDR3 is 12 amino acids. CDR3 residues: CARTGVPGEQYF. The CDR3 region has the DNA TGCGCCAGGACAGGGGTCCCGGGGGAGCAGTACTTC.

This chain connects TRBV7-9 to TRBJ1-1, with D uncertain. CDR3 length equals 14 residues. V lost 6 bases, J lost 8 bases, and 19 bases lay in between. Germline V gene lookup returns CDR1 SEHNR and CDR2 FQNEAQ (reference sequence). CDR3 amino acids: CASRPGATMGEAFF. The CDR3 DNA reads TGTGCCAGCAGACCGGGAGCAACTATGGGGGAAGCTTTCTTT.

The gene calls are TRBV7-8 and TRBJ2-1, with D possibly TRBD2 on 6 matching bases. In germline, CDR1 is SGHVS, CDR2 FQNEAQ. The CDR3 sequence is 15 residues long. V gave up 5 bases and J gave up 2 bases, with 13 bases separating them. This CDR3 is CASSRERGTYNEQFF. The CDR3 coding sequence is TGTGCCAGCAGCCGAGAACGGGGGACCTACAATGAGCAGTTCTTC.

The V call is TRBV5-6, the J call TRBJ2-2, with 7 bases aligning to TRBD2. This CDR3 is 17 amino acids long. V lost 4 bases, J lost 3 bases, and 12 bases stayed unmatched. The germline CDR1 and CDR2 sequences are SGHDT and YYEEEE. CDR3 sequence (DNA): TGTGCCAGCAGCCCGGACCGGGGGGTTTGGGACACCGGGGAGCTGTTTTTT. Encoded protein: CASSPDRGVWDTGELFF.

In this sample, this clone turned up a few times. The V and J genes are TRBV6-2 or TRBV6-3 and TRBJ1-5; no clear D. The CDR3 contains 16 residues. Germline V lookup: CDR1 MNHEY, CDR2 SVGEGT. Trimming took 4 bases from V and 1 from J, leaving 14 bases between them. The CDR3 loop reads CASSSVKLVSNQPQHF. The CDR3 region has the DNA TGTGCCAGCAGTTCGGTAAAGTTGGTAAGCAATCAGCCCCAGCATTTT.

The V gene is TRBV7-6, the J gene TRBJ2-5; TRBD2 matches 11 bases. Germline CDR1 is SGHVS and CDR2 is FNYEAQ. The length of the CDR3 is 17 residues. J lost 4 bases, V lost 3 bases, and 10 bases had no gene match. The CDR3 coding sequence is TGTGCCAGCAGCTTGGACCTAGCGGGGGGCTTCCTAGAGACCCAGTACTTC. Amino acid sequence: CASSLDLAGGFLETQYF.

J is TRBJ2-7 and V is TRBV23-1; 7 nucleotides match TRBD1. TRBV23-1 is treated as an ORF (open reading frame) with a function not yet certain. V was clipped by 4 bases and J by 1 base; unmatched bases: 7. This CDR3 comprises 15 residues. CDR3 sequence: CASSPRDRGSYEQYF. The CDR3 DNA reads as TGCGCCAGCAGTCCAAGGGACAGAGGTTCCTACGAGCAGTACTTC.

J is TRBJ1-2 and V is TRBV2, with D perhaps matching TRBD1 (5 bases). In germline, CDR1 is SNHLY, CDR2 FYNNEI. The germline V and J ends were trimmed by 11 bases and 5 bases, with 12 bases remaining between them. This CDR3 contains 11 residues. CDR3 DNA: TGTGCCGGGGGGAGCTTATATGGCTACACCTTC. Residues: CAGGSLYGYTF.

This chain connects TRBV7-2 to TRBJ2-2, with 8 bases matching TRBD2. The CDR3 length is 16 residues. The germline V gene encodes CDR1 SGHTA and CDR2 FQGNSA. Trimming at V came to 1 base and at J to 3 bases, leaving 4 bases not matched to a gene. The CDR3, as DNA: TGTGCCAGCAGCTTAGGGCTAGCGGGTTACACCGGGGAGCTGTTTTTT. Encoded protein: CASSLGLAGYTGELFF. Full variable domain (remainder filled in from reference TRBV7-2 and TRBJ2-2): GAGVSQSPSNKVTEKGKDVELRCDPISGHTALYWYRQSLGQGLEFLIYFQGNSAPDKSGLPSDRFSAERTGGSVSTLTIQRTQQEDSAVYLCASSLGLAGYTGELFFGEGSRLTVL.

The rearrangement links TRBV18 to TRBJ2-3; D possibly corresponds to TRBD1 (6 bases). The germline V gene encodes CDR1 KGHSH and CDR2 LQKENI. The CDR3 is 14 residues long. Trimming removed 4 bases at V and 5 bases at J, with 13 bases between. CDR3 sequence (DNA): TGTGCCAGCTCACAGGTGGGGGCTAAAGATACGCAGTATTTT. Translated, it gives CASSQVGAKDTQYF.